The clone carrying this TCR beta chain occurred a few times. Its target is not known. Germline trimming cut 5 bases from V and 12 bases from J; bases unmatched to any gene: 4. The CDR3 totals 11 residues. Germline CDR1 and CDR2: SGHAT and FQNNGV. Study-wide results and limits: The larger cohort examined one V-J beta rearrangement, not whole repertoires. In terms of TCR gene usage, tumor memory CD4+ T cells clustered together with blood and lymph node memory CD4+ cells, as well as with lymph node naive CD4+ cells.

TCRdb reanalysed the 5' RACE reads using MiXCR and keeps one entry per CDR3 protein. The sample lists about 54,000 distinct CDR3 sequences, approximately 17% seen once, with around 2% in the top ten. The sample consisted of naive CD4+ T cells sorted from blood. Specified subset: naive CD4+ T cells, CD4+CD45RA+CD25-. The chain links TRBV11-2 to TRBJ2-1; 7 nucleotides align to TRBD1. The clonotype was recovered from a female donor with breast cancer. The CDR3 nucleotides read TGTGCCAGCAGCCTCGGGACAGCGCAGTTCTTC. Amino acid sequence: CASSLGTAQFF.